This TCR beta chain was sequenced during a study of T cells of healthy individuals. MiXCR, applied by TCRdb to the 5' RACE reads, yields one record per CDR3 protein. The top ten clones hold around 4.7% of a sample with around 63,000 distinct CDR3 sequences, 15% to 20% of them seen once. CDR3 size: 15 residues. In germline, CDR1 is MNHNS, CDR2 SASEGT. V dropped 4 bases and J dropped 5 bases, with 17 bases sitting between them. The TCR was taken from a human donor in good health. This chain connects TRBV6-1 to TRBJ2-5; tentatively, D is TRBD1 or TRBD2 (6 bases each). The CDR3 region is CASSVLPGAGETQYF. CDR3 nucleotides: TGTGCCAGCAGTGTGCTTCCAGGGGCGGGGGAGACCCAGTACTTC.